The sequence of this T cell receptor (beta chain) was determined in a study of blood T cell repertoires in COVID-19. Study information: Samples came from the United States, Italy and Spain, spanning acute and convalescent COVID-19. T cells, B-cell-depleted T cells, or PBMCs provided the cDNA or gDNA that served as material.

In the study's own analysis: Researchers report that nucleated cell counts were estimated from reference gene primer amplification. Sequenced by immunoSEQ multiplex PCR; TCRdb stores in-frame clones only, minus some. V and J calls and clone size are copied from that table; D and trimming were computed from the DNA. The sample lists approximately 290,000 clones, 80% to 90% occurring once. The CDR3 runs to 11 residues. Germline V gene lookup returns CDR1 MDHEN and CDR2 SYDVKM. V was pared by 6 bases and J by 8 bases, with 10 bases between. The sample comprised peripheral blood. The rearrangement links TRBV28 to TRBJ1-1, with D perhaps matching TRBD1 (6 bases). This receptor was identified in a man in his thirties or forties with acute or convalescent COVID-19. This chain's CDR3 is CASRRTVEAFF. CDR3 nucleotide sequence: TGTGCCAGCAGGCGGACAGTGGAAGCTTTCTTT.